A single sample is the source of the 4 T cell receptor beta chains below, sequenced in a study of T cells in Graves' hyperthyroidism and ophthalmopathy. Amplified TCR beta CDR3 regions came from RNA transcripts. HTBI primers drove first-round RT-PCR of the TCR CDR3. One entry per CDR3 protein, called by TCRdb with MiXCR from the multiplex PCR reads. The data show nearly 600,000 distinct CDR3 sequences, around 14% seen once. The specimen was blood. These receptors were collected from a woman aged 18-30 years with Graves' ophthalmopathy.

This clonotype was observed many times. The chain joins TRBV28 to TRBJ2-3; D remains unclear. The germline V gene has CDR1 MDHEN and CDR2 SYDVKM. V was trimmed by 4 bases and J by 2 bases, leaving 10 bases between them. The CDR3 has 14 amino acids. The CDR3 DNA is TGTGCCAGCAGTTCCGGGCCCAACACAGATACGCAGTATTTT. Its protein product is CASSSGPNTDTQYF.

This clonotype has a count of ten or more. The CDR3 DNA is TGCAGTGCTAGAGATCGGTCGTCCCAGGACGAGCAGTACTTC. It codes for CSARDRSSQDEQYF. The chain is built from TRBV20-1 and TRBJ2-7; D not certain. The CDR3 runs to 14 residues. Looked up from germline, CDR1 is DFQATT and CDR2 is SNEGSKA (reference sequence). Trimming took off 0 bases at V and 5 bases at J, with 14 bases between the two ends.

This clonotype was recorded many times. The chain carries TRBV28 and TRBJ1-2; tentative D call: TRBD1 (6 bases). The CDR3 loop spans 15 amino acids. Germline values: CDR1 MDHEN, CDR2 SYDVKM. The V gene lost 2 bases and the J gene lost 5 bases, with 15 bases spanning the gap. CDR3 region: CASSLTPWTAYGYTF. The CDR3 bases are TGTGCCAGCAGTTTAACCCCGTGGACAGCATATGGCTACACCTTC.

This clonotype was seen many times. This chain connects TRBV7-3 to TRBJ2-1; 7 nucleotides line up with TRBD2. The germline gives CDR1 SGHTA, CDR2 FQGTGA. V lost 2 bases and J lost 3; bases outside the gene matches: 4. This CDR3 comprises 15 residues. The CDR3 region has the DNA TGTGCCAGCAGCTTAGGGAAGCGGGACTACAATGAGCAGTTCTTC. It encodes CASSLGKRDYNEQFF.